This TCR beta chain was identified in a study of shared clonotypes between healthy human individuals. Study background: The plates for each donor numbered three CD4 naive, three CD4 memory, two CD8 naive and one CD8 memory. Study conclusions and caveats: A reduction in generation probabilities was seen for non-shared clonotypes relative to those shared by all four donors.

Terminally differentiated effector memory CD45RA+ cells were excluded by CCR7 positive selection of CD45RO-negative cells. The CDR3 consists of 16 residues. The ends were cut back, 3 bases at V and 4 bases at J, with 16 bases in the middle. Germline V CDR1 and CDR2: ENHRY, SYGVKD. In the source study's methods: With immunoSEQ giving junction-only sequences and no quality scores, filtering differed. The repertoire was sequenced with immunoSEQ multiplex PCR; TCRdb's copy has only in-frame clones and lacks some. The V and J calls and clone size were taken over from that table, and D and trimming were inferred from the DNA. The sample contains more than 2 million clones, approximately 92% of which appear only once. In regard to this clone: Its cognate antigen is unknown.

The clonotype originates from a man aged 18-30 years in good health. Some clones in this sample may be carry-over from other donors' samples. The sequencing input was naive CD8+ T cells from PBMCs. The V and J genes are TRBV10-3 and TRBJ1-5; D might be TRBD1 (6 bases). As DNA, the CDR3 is TGTGCCATCAGTGAAGGTCGGCGGACAGCTAATCAGCCCCAGCATTTT. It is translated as CAISEGRRTANQPQHF.